One sample yielded the 25 T cell receptor beta chains listed below, sequenced in a study of cytomegalovirus exposure and HLA in healthy donors. Both 60 Vbeta primers and 13 Jbeta primers went into the PCR. Generated by immunoSEQ multiplex PCR, the TCRdb table keeps only in-frame clones and is missing some. This table holds about 130,000 clones, 80% found once. Sequenced input: PBMCs. The receptors were gathered from a man aged 25-45 years in good health and CMV-seronegative.

The chain joins TRBV27 to TRBJ1-2, with TRBD1 as a possible D gene (6 bases). With 5 bases removed from V and 0 bases from J, the gap between germline ends came to 16 bases. Germline V CDR1 and CDR2: MNHEY, SMNVEV (reference sequence). This CDR3 has 16 residues. This CDR3 reads CASSPHTDSANYGYTF. DNA for the CDR3: TGTGCCAGCAGTCCTCATACGGACAGCGCTAACTATGGCTACACCTTC.

This sequence joins TRBV6-1 and TRBJ2-7; D gene ambiguous. The V end lost 6 bases, the J end lost 0 bases, and 6 bases lay between the germline ends. Germline CDR1 and CDR2: MNHNS and SASEGT. The CDR3 covers 12 residues. CDR3 protein: CASREHSYEQYF. The CDR3 coding sequence is TGTGCCAGCAGGGAACACTCCTACGAGCAGTACTTC.

The V and J genes are TRBV18 and TRBJ2-7, with TRBD2 identical over 10 bases. The CDR3 is made up of 15 amino acids. Germline V gene lookup returns CDR1 KGHSH and CDR2 LQKENI. Trimming removed 2 bases from V and 5 bases from J; junction bases left unmatched: 6. CDR3 residues: CASSPVLAGEDEQYF. DNA for the CDR3: TGTGCCAGCTCACCAGTTCTAGCGGGAGAGGACGAGCAGTACTTC.

This clone was seen once. The chain links TRBV28 to TRBJ1-4; TRBD1 aligns across 7 bases. J was trimmed by 8 bases and V by 5 bases; bases with no gene match: 26. The CDR3 totals 20 residues. Germline assignment: CDR1 MDHEN and CDR2 SYDVKM. The CDR3 sequence is CASSQNPWTGQGGGYEKLFF. The DNA for the CDR3 is TGTGCCAGCAGTCAAAACCCCTGGACAGGCCAAGGGGGTGGGTACGAAAAACTGTTTTTT.

The V and J genes are TRBV11-2 and TRBJ1-5, with 7 bases identical to TRBD1. Trimming removed 4 bases from V and 3 bases from J; junction bases left unmatched: 9. Looked up from germline, CDR1 is SGHAT and CDR2 is FQNNGV. The CDR3 runs 16 residues. CDR3 nucleotide sequence: TGTGCCAGCAGCTCCTCCCCGACAGGGTCCAATCAGCCCCAGCATTTT. As protein: CASSSSPTGSNQPQHF.

The rearrangement joins TRBV5-1 to TRBJ1-1, with D maybe TRBD1 (6 bases). There are 13 residues in the CDR3. Germline loops: CDR1 SGHRS, CDR2 YFSETQ. V was trimmed by 3 bases and J by 1 base, leaving 7 bases between them. The CDR3 DNA sequence: TGCGCCAGCAGCTGGACAGCGAACACTGAAGCTTTCTTT. It is translated as CASSWTANTEAFF.

V and J are TRBV18 and TRBJ1-5; D uncertain. Germline V lookup: CDR1 KGHSH, CDR2 LQKENI. This CDR3 comprises 13 residues. Trimming left V 2 bases short and J 5 bases short, with 7 bases between. This CDR3 reads CASSPGEDQPQHF. The CDR3 DNA sequence: TGTGCCAGCTCACCAGGAGAGGATCAGCCCCAGCATTTT.

As regards this clone: Other DNA variants within this sample encode the same CDR3. The chain combines TRBV7-2 with TRBJ1-2, with D possibly being TRBD1 (6 bases). Germline V lookup: CDR1 SGHTA, CDR2 FQGNSA. There are 14 residues in the CDR3. V shed 2 bases and J shed 3 bases, with 10 bases lying between them. CDR3 nucleotides: TGTGCCAGCAGCTTACAGGGGTTAGACTATGGCTACACCTTC. It is translated as CASSLQGLDYGYTF.

For this clone: The junction departs from germline at one end; a sequencing error may be responsible. V gene TRBV7-9 combines with J gene TRBJ1-1, with no clear D. There are 11 residues in the CDR3. Germline V CDR1 and CDR2: SEHNR, FQNEAQ (reference sequence). CDR3 amino acids: CSSSYYSEAFF. The CDR3 bases are TGTTCCAGCAGCTACTACTCTGAAGCTTTCTTT.

The CDR3 sequence: CASSDSGVQPQHF. The CDR3 DNA is TGTGCCAGCAGTGACTCAGGGGTTCAGCCCCAGCATTTT. This chain connects TRBV6-1 to TRBJ1-5, with TRBD1 as a possible D gene (6 bases). V was shortened by 3 bases and J by 6 bases, with 9 bases between the two germline ends. Germline loops: CDR1 MNHNS, CDR2 SASEGT. The CDR3 is 13 amino acids.

The CDR3 region has the DNA TGTGCCAGCAGTTATCTTGGGGGGGAAGCTTTCTTT. Protein: CASSYLGGEAFF. The chain combines TRBV27 with TRBJ1-1; D might be TRBD1 (5 bases). Per germline, CDR1 MNHEY and CDR2 SMNVEV (reference sequence). This CDR3 is built from 12 residues. Trimming stripped 4 bases from V and 8 bases from J, with 11 bases between.

The chain couples TRBV30 to TRBJ2-3, with 7 bases that match TRBD1. Trimming removed 5 bases from V and 2 bases from J; junction bases left unmatched: 1. The CDR3 contains 12 residues. Germline CDR1 and CDR2: GTSNPN and SVGIG (reference sequence). CDR3 region: CAWDRVTDTQYF. The CDR3 coding sequence is TGTGCCTGGGACAGGGTCACAGATACGCAGTATTTT.

The chain is built from TRBV2 and TRBJ1-5, with D unresolved. Trimming pared 6 bases from V and 0 bases from J, leaving 12 bases between. Germline-derived CDR1 and CDR2 are SNHLY and FYNNEI. The CDR3 spans 15 residues. The CDR3 region has the DNA TGTGCCAGCAGCACCACCGGGTTTAGCAATCAGCCCCAGCATTTT. Amino acids: CASSTTGFSNQPQHF.

J is TRBJ2-7 and V is TRBV4-1; 12 bases map to TRBD2. Germline CDR1 reads MGHRA; CDR2 reads YSYEKL. V dropped 5 bases and J dropped 3; count of bases not matched to a gene: 2. The CDR3 consists of 14 residues. The CDR3 loop is CASSLLAGGYEQYF. In DNA form, the CDR3 reads TGCGCCAGCAGCTTACTAGCGGGAGGCTACGAGCAGTACTTC.

V is TRBV18 and J is TRBJ1-1; 7 nucleotides align to TRBD1. There are 13 residues in the CDR3. Trimming removed 3 bases from V and 4 bases from J; junction bases left unmatched: 2. Germline V gene lookup returns CDR1 KGHSH and CDR2 LQKENI. The CDR3 DNA follows: TGTGCCAGCTCACCGGACAGGCGCACTGAAGCTTTCTTT. It yields the protein CASSPDRRTEAFF.

This sequence joins TRBV27 and TRBJ2-1; D is unresolved. The germline V and J ends were trimmed by 8 bases and 7 bases, with 15 bases remaining between them. CDR1 MNHEY and CDR2 SMNVEV come from the germline V gene (reference sequence). The CDR3 extends over 13 amino acids. CDR3 in amino acids: CASVARHRNEQFF. The CDR3 DNA reads TGTGCCAGCGTTGCCAGGCATCGGAATGAGCAGTTCTTC.

This clone was observed a handful of times. The chain recombines TRBV6-6 with TRBJ2-7, with 7 positions matching TRBD1. With 2 bases clipped from V and 0 bases from J, the junction kept 4 bases outside the gene matches. This CDR3 has 15 amino acids. Germline V gene data show CDR1 as MNHNY and CDR2 as SVGAGI (reference sequence). CDR3 sequence: CASSYDRVFSYEQYF. CDR3 coding DNA: TGTGCCAGCAGTTACGACAGGGTCTTCTCCTACGAGCAGTACTTC.

The V gene is TRBV15, the J gene TRBJ2-7; 7 bases match TRBD1. Trimming cost V 3 bases and J 7 bases; bases outside gene matches: 6. CDR1 is LNHNV, CDR2 YYDKDF, per germline (reference sequence). The CDR3 loop spans 13 amino acids. For the CDR3, the DNA is TGTGCCACCAGCAGGCGAAGGACAGGAGAGCAGTACTTC. It codes for CATSRRRTGEQYF.

The rearrangement joins TRBV13 to TRBJ1-2; 7 bases line up with TRBD1. V was pared by 3 bases and J by 3 bases, with 7 bases of the junction left unmatched. The CDR3 length is 15 residues. Germline loops: CDR1 PRHDT, CDR2 FYEKMQ (reference sequence). The CDR3 loop reads CASSLEQGFDYGYTF. The CDR3 DNA reads as TGTGCCAGCAGCTTGGAACAGGGGTTCGACTATGGCTACACCTTC.

The chain has TRBV20-1 and TRBJ2-7, with a tentative D call TRBD2 (5 bases). Germline V CDR1 and CDR2: DFQATT, SNEGSKA (reference sequence). V was clipped by 7 bases and J by 5 bases, with 9 bases between them. This CDR3 contains 10 residues. The CDR3 bases are TGCAGTGTTGGGAGAGACGAGCAGTACTTC. Translating it yields CSVGRDEQYF.

The chain uses TRBV29-1 and TRBJ2-5; no firm D call. CDR3 size: 13 residues. V was pared by 4 bases and J by 9 bases, with 18 bases between. Per the germline V gene, CDR1 is SQVTM and CDR2 is ANQGSEA. The CDR3 reads CSVVREVLGAQYF. CDR3 bases: TGCAGCGTTGTTCGTGAGGTTCTGGGTGCCCAGTACTTC.

This rearrangement joins TRBV29-1 to TRBJ1-1; 8 positions match TRBD1. Germline CDR1 is SQVTM and CDR2 is ANQGSEA. The CDR3 length is 14 residues. The ends lost 2 bases at V and 2 bases at J; junction bases unmatched: 4. CDR3 residues: CSVEQGARNTEAFF. The CDR3 coding sequence is TGCAGCGTTGAACAGGGGGCACGAAACACTGAAGCTTTCTTT.

This clone was counted between two and nine times. The rearrangement links TRBV12-2 to TRBJ1-5; the table's D call, TRBD1, has no DNA check behind it. TRBV12-2 constitutes a pseudogene. The CDR3 consists of 17 residues. The CDR3 region is CASRSDGQVDSNQPQHF. In nucleotides, the CDR3 is TGTGCAAGTCGCTCGGACGGACAGGTTGATAGCAATCAGCCCCAGCATTTT.

The rearrangement joins TRBV29-1 to TRBJ2-3; 7 bases are a match to TRBD1. The ends lost 6 bases at V and 4 bases at J; junction bases unmatched: 7. The CDR3 has 13 residues. Per the germline V gene, CDR1 is SQVTM and CDR2 is ANQGSEA. This CDR3 is CSVEQGSPDTQYF. The CDR3 nucleotides are TGCAGCGTAGAACAGGGGTCTCCAGATACGCAGTATTTT.

This chain connects TRBV30 to TRBJ2-2, with 9 bases identical to TRBD2. CDR1 is GTSNPN and CDR2 is SVGIG in the germline V gene (reference sequence). Germline trimming cut 5 bases from V and 5 bases from J; bases unmatched to any gene: 3. The CDR3 is 13 amino acids. In DNA, the CDR3 is TGTGCCTGGTTCAGCGGGAGGACCGGGGAGCTGTTTTTT. Amino acids: CAWFSGRTGELFF.